Each of the 17 T cell receptor beta chains below was sequenced from the same sample in a study of shared clonotypes between healthy human individuals. Sequencing used immunoSEQ multiplex PCR; TCRdb keeps in-frame clones, though not all of them. The sample contains a few million clones, around 92% of which appear only once. The sample was naive CD4+ T cells from PBMCs. Subset: CD45RA+ positively selected. The receptors originated from a man between 18 and 29 years old in good health. Some clones in this sample may be carry-over from other donors' samples.

CDR3 sequence: CATSSWDRGNYGYTF. The CDR3 DNA reads TGTGCCACCAGCAGCTGGGACAGGGGGAACTATGGCTACACCTTC. The rearrangement links TRBV15 to TRBJ1-2; 11 bases agree with TRBD1. The CDR3 sequence is 15 residues long. J gave up 2 bases and V 3 bases, and 2 bases lay outside the gene matches. The germline V gene encodes CDR1 LNHNV and CDR2 YYDKDF (reference sequence).

The CDR3 coding sequence is TGTGCCAGCAGCTTAGCTAAGGTGGGTCGACCGGGACAGAAAAAGAACACTGAAGCTTTCTTT. Encoded protein: CASSLAKVGRPGQKKNTEAFF. The chain has TRBV7-2 and TRBJ1-1; 7 bases agree with TRBD1. The CDR3 contains 21 residues. Trimming cost V 0 bases and J 1 base; bases outside gene matches: 20. Germline CDR1 is SGHTA and CDR2 is FQGNSA.

The chain has TRBV28 and TRBJ2-2; D tentatively fits TRBD1 or TRBD2 (5 bases each). CDR3 length: 15 amino acids. Germline CDR1 MDHEN, CDR2 SYDVKM. Trimming pared 7 bases from V and 0 bases from J, leaving 12 bases between. The CDR3 loop reads CASNIVGANTGELFF. CDR3 coding DNA: TGTGCCAGCAACATCGTGGGGGCGAACACCGGGGAGCTGTTTTTT. Together with reference TRBV28 and TRBJ2-2, the CDR3 gives the full variable domain: DVKVTQSSRYLVKRTGEKVFLECVQDMDHENMFWYRQDPGLGLRLIYFSYDVKMKEKGDIPEGYSVSREKKERFSLILESASTNQTSMYLCASNIVGANTGELFFGEGSRLTVL.

This clone was seen just once. The sample contains more than one DNA sequence encoding this CDR3. The CDR3 coding sequence is TGCGCCAGCAGCTTGGCCTGGGACAGCTACGAGCAGTACTTC. Its protein product is CASSLAWDSYEQYF. The chain combines TRBV5-1 with TRBJ2-7; TRBD1 matches at 7 bases. The CDR3 is 14 residues long. After removal of 0 bases from V and 3 bases from J, the junction contained 3 bases not matched to a gene. The germline V gene encodes CDR1 SGHRS and CDR2 YFSETQ. The variable domain in full, completed from reference TRBV5-1 and TRBJ2-7, reads KAGVTQTPRYLIKTRGQQVTLSCSPISGHRSVSWYQQTPGQGLQFLFEYFSETQRNKGNFPGRFSGRQFSNSRSEMNVSTLELGDSALYLCASSLAWDSYEQYFGPGTRLTVT.

The chain carries TRBV2 and TRBJ2-7; D gene ambiguous. Germline CDR1 and CDR2: SNHLY and FYNNEI. The CDR3 consists of 10 residues. V dropped 8 bases and J dropped 2 bases, with 4 bases sitting between them. CDR3 region: CASAAYEQYF. The CDR3 DNA sequence: TGTGCCAGCGCCGCCTACGAGCAGTACTTC.

In regard to this clone: This sample includes further DNA sequences coding for the same CDR3. The rearrangement links TRBV18 to TRBJ2-7, with 8 bases matching TRBD2. The germline V gene has CDR1 KGHSH and CDR2 LQKENI. This CDR3 comprises 14 residues. V lost 4 bases and J lost 1; bases outside the gene matches: 3. The CDR3 DNA follows: TGTGCCAGCTCACGGGCGGGAGGTTCCTACGAGCAGTACTTC. This gives the protein CASSRAGGSYEQYF.

The CDR3 DNA sequence: TGTGCCAGCAGGGCGGACAGGCCAACCACAGATACGCAGTATTTT. This encodes CASRADRPTTDTQYF. The V and J genes are TRBV6-5 and TRBJ2-3; 7 bases align to TRBD1. The germline V gene encodes CDR1 MNHEY and CDR2 SVGAGI. V shed 6 bases and J 2 bases; nucleotides not matched to a gene: 8. The CDR3 extends over 15 amino acids.

This clone is a singleton in its sample. This chain links TRBV5-4 with TRBJ2-7, with no clear D. The CDR3 totals 14 residues. V lost 0 bases and J lost 4, with 11 bases in between. Germline values: CDR1 SGHNT, CDR2 YYREEE (reference sequence). In DNA form, the CDR3 reads TGTGCCAGCAGCTTGGCGAACCCCGAGTACGAGCAGTACTTC. It encodes CASSLANPEYEQYF.

This chain connects TRBV19 to TRBJ2-2; D gene uncertain. The V end was cut by 7 bases, the J end by 2 bases, with 14 bases between. CDR3 length: 15 amino acids. CDR1 is LNHDA and CDR2 is SQIVND in the germline V gene (reference sequence). The CDR3 sequence: CASIRSHSNTGELFF. CDR3 in DNA: TGTGCCAGTATTCGGTCCCACTCCAACACCGGGGAGCTGTTTTTT.

For the CDR3, the DNA is TGTGCCAGCAGCATCACTCCGGGTTCCTACAATGAGCAGTTCTTC. Protein sequence: CASSITPGSYNEQFF. This chain connects TRBV11-3 to TRBJ2-1; D is undetermined. There are 15 residues in the CDR3. In germline, CDR1 is SGHNT, CDR2 YENEEA. V was clipped by 5 bases and J by 1 base, with 12 bases between them. The entire variable domain, with the rest obtained from reference TRBV11-3 and TRBJ2-1, is as follows: EAGVVQSPRYKIIEKKQPVAFWCNPISGHNTLYWYLQNLGQGPELLIRYENEEAVDDSQLPKDRFSAERLKGVDSTLKIQPAELGDSAVYLCASSITPGSYNEQFFGPGTRLTVL.

On this clone: Different DNA sequences within this sample yield the same CDR3. The rearrangement uses TRBV7-2 and TRBJ2-2; no reliable D call. V was trimmed by 1 base and J by 2 bases, leaving 5 bases between them. This CDR3 region has 14 residues. Per germline, CDR1 SGHTA and CDR2 FQGNSA. CDR3 protein: CASSLGVNTGELFF. The CDR3 bases are TGTGCCAGCAGCTTAGGGGTAAACACCGGGGAGCTGTTTTTT.

This chain links TRBV10-3 with TRBJ2-7; tentatively, D is TRBD1 or TRBD2 (5 bases each). Trimming removed 0 bases at V and 6 bases at J, with 9 bases between. Germline-derived CDR1 and CDR2 are ENHRY and SYGVKD. The CDR3 runs 13 residues. For the CDR3, the DNA is TGTGCCATCAGTGAGTCTCTTGGGGGCGAGCAGTACTTC. It encodes CAISESLGGEQYF.

This clone came up once. One end of the junction is discordant with germline, which a read error may explain. The chain is built from TRBV28 and TRBJ2-7, with TRBD2 identical over 10 bases. CDR3 length: 15 amino acids. Looked up from germline, CDR1 is MDHEN and CDR2 is SYDVKM. The CDR3 bases are TGTGCCAGCACCCCAGGCCAACAGGCTAGCGGGAGAGTTGACTTC. Translating gives CASTPGQQASGRVDF. The entire variable domain, with the rest obtained from reference TRBV28 and TRBJ2-7, is as follows: DVKVTQSSRYLVKRTGEKVFLECVQDMDHENMFWYRQDPGLGLRLIYFSYDVKMKEKGDIPEGYSVSREKKERFSLILESASTNQTSMYLCASTPGQQASGRVDFGPGTRLTVT.

The genes are TRBV5-8 and TRBJ2-1, with D hard to call. The CDR3 is 15 residues long. Germline V gene data show CDR1 as SGHTS and CDR2 as YDEGEE. The V gene lost 8 bases and the J gene lost 7 bases, with 22 bases spanning the gap. The CDR3: CARTGSRQIRNEQFF. CDR3 DNA: TGTGCCAGGACTGGATCTCGGCAGATTCGAAATGAGCAGTTCTTC.

The V call is TRBV27, the J call TRBJ1-1; a possible D gene is TRBD1 (5 bases). CDR3 length: 13 residues. Germline V gives CDR1 MNHEY, CDR2 SMNVEV (reference sequence). The V and J ends lost 5 bases and 10 bases respectively, with 17 bases between them. CDR3 sequence reads: CASSPSQGFRAFF. CDR3 DNA sequence: TGTGCCAGCAGTCCATCCCAGGGATTCCGAGCTTTCTTT.

The chain combines TRBV29-1 with TRBJ2-1; D might be TRBD1 (5 bases). This CDR3 region has 12 residues. Between the trimmed V and J ends, which lost 6 bases and 7 bases, there was a span of 13 bases. The germline V gene encodes CDR1 SQVTM and CDR2 ANQGSEA. The CDR3 loop is CSVVLQVNEQFF. CDR3 bases: TGCAGCGTCGTATTACAGGTTAATGAGCAGTTCTTC.

This clone was detected a few times. V and J are TRBV2 and TRBJ2-5; D call uncertain. Germline V lookup: CDR1 SNHLY, CDR2 FYNNEI. The CDR3 is 13 amino acids. The V gene lost 9 bases and the J gene lost 2 bases, with 13 bases spanning the gap. This CDR3 reads CASCTTLQETQYF. CDR3 sequence (DNA): TGTGCCAGTTGTACGACTCTACAAGAGACCCAGTACTTC.